This is a list of T cell receptor beta chains from one sample in a study of T cells in localized non-small cell lung cancer. Method: immunoSEQ multiplex PCR; TCRdb's copy keeps in-frame clones and lacks some. The sample holds about 2,000 clones, roughly a third seen once. The sequences come from lung tumor tissue, collected before any cancer treatment. These receptors were collected from a male donor older than 55 with stage II lung adenocarcinoma. CDR3s include the opening cysteine and the closing phenylalanine or tryptophan. Fields, in order: V gene, J gene, D gene, clone size, CDR3 protein, CDR3 DNA. D genes are given only for firm matches. The size field is filled for only some rows; it gives once, few, many or a size class.

>TRBV28|TRBJ1-5|.|.
CASSPPHGTYNQPQHF
TGTGCCAGCAGTCCTCCCCATGGGACATACAATCAGCCCCAGCATTTT
>TRBV19|TRBJ1-5|.|.
CATPRNQPQHF
TGTGCCACACCGAGAAATCAGCCCCAGCATTTT
>TRBV9|TRBJ1-1|.|.
CASSVEGDVGTEAFF
TGTGCCAGCAGCGTAGAGGGGGACGTAGGCACTGAAGCTTTCTTT
>TRBV18|TRBJ1-1|TRBD1|.
CASSPPLGDGRGVNTEAFF
TGTGCCAGCTCACCACCTTTGGGGGATGGCAGGGGGGTGAACACTGAAGCTTTCTTT
>TRBV14|TRBJ2-3|.|.
CASSQDRARWDTQYF
TGTGCCAGCAGCCAAGATCGAGCTCGCTGGGATACGCAGTATTTT
>TRBV9|TRBJ1-1|.|few
CASSVGSENTEAFF
TGTGCCAGCAGCGTAGGCAGCGAGAACACTGAAGCTTTCTTT
>TRBV1|TRBJ1-4|.|.
CASSPSGSVAPNEKLFF
TGCGCCAGCAGCCCCAGCGGGTCGGTTGCCCCTAATGAAAAACTGTTTTTT
>TRBV11-3|TRBJ2-7|TRBD2|.
CASSSRLALTYEQYF
TGTGCCAGCAGCTCAAGACTAGCGCTCACCTACGAGCAGTACTTC
>TRBV6-8|TRBJ2-1|TRBD2|few
CASSGLGLAGGYNEQFF
TGTGCCAGCAGTGGATTGGGACTAGCGGGAGGATACAATGAGCAGTTCTTC
>TRBV18|TRBJ2-6|TRBD1|.
CASSPSVGGSAGANVLTF
TGTGCCAGCTCACCCTCAGTAGGGGGCAGTGCTGGGGCCAACGTCCTGACTTTC
>TRBV18|TRBJ2-5|.|few
CASSPFTGMETQYF
TGTGCCAGCTCTCCGTTCACGGGGATGGAGACCCAGTACTTC
>TRBV18|TRBJ2-3|TRBD2|few
CASSQQSGGSPTQYF
TGTGCCAGCTCACAACAATCTGGCGGGAGTCCTACGCAGTATTTT
>TRBV1|TRBJ1-4|.|few
CASSQTPTSDGTTNEKLFF
TGCGCCAGCAGCCAGACCCCCACATCAGACGGGACAACTAATGAAAAACTGTTTTTT
>TRBV23-1|TRBJ2-3|TRBD1|.
CASSQPTGGAGDTQYF
TGCGCCAGCAGTCAACCGACAGGGGGCGCTGGAGATACGCAGTATTTT
>TRBV28|TRBJ1-4|TRBD1|.
CASSLNPQGAYEKLFF
TGTGCCAGCAGTTTAAACCCACAGGGGGCATACGAAAAACTGTTTTTT
>TRBV9|TRBJ2-4|.|.
CASTFGQNIQYF
TGTGCCAGCACATTCGGACAAAACATTCAGTACTTC
>TRBV18|TRBJ2-7|.|.
CASSPGTPGEQYF
TGTGCCAGCTCACCCGGGACCCCCGGCGAGCAGTACTTC
>TRBV19|TRBJ1-6|.|.
CASSTGQYNSPLHF
TGTGCCAGTAGTACAGGACAGTATAATTCACCCCTCCACTTT
>TRBV11-3|TRBJ1-1|.|medium-sized
CASSLGLSNTEAFF
TGTGCCAGCAGCTTAGGACTGAGCAACACTGAAGCTTTCTTT
>TRBV19|TRBJ2-6|.|.
CASSTREPSGANVLTF
TGTGCCAGTAGTACGCGCGAACCCTCTGGGGCCAACGTCCTGACTTTC
>TRBV14|TRBJ2-1|.|.
CASSQERRSEQFF
TGTGCCAGCAGCCAAGAAAGGCGAAGCGAGCAGTTCTTC
>TRBV6-8|TRBJ2-7|.|.
CASSPGSSWNEQYF
TGTGCCAGCAGCCCTGGGTCCTCTTGGAACGAGCAGTACTTC
>TRBV11-3|TRBJ2-3|TRBD1|.
CASSFYTGGTDTQYF
TGTGCCAGCAGCTTTTACACAGGGGGCACAGATACGCAGTATTTT
>TRBV6-8|TRBJ2-3|.|few
CASSFPPTDTQYF
TGTGCCAGCAGTTTTCCACCGACAGATACGCAGTATTTT
>TRBV15|TRBJ1-1|.|.
CATSRGTGWMNTEAFF
TGTGCCACCAGCAGAGGAACAGGGTGGATGAACACTGAAGCTTTCTTT
>TRBV19|TRBJ2-2|TRBD2|few
CASSMVAGSGELFF
TGTGCCAGTAGTATGGTAGCGGGATCCGGGGAGCTGTTTTTT
>TRBV15|TRBJ2-7|.|.
CATSRDPEGSSYEQYF
TGTGCCACCAGCAGAGATCCAGAGGGGAGCTCCTACGAGCAGTACTTC
>TRBV28|TRBJ2-2|.|.
CASKNQGSWTGELFF
TGTGCCAGCAAAAACCAGGGATCATGGACCGGGGAGCTGTTTTTT
>TRBV28|TRBJ1-6|TRBD1|.
CASNTPDRDNSPLHF
TGTGCCAGCAACACCCCGGACAGGGATAATTCACCCCTCCACTTT
>TRBV28|TRBJ2-5|TRBD2|.
CASGSGSGVETQYF
TGTGCCAGCGGGAGCGGGAGTGGGGTGGAGACCCAGTACTTC
>TRBV28|TRBJ2-7|TRBD2|few
CASSPKAGGSSYEQYF
TGTGCCAGCAGCCCTAAAGCGGGAGGTAGCTCCTACGAGCAGTACTTC
>TRBV15|TRBJ2-2|TRBD1|.
CATSRVGQGATGELFF
TGTGCCACCAGCAGAGTGGGGCAGGGGGCCACCGGGGAGCTGTTTTTT
>TRBV14|TRBJ2-7|TRBD2|.
CASSQGRGVNREQYF
TGTGCCAGCAGCCAAGGACGGGGGGTTAATCGCGAGCAGTACTTC
>TRBV19|TRBJ2-2|.|.
CASSIRGVAGELFF
TGTGCCAGTAGTATACGAGGGGTCGCCGGGGAGCTGTTTTTT
>TRBV30|TRBJ1-1|.|.
CAWSTGLNTEAFF
TGTGCCTGGAGCACGGGATTGAACACTGAAGCTTTCTTT
>TRBV18|TRBJ2-5|.|.
CASSPTATQETQYF
TGTGCCAGCTCACCAACAGCCACCCAAGAGACCCAGTACTTC
>TRBV11-3|TRBJ2-7|TRBD1|.
CASSLTGTGAYEQYF
TGTGCCAGCAGCCTAACCGGGACAGGGGCCTACGAGCAGTACTTC
>TRBV4-1|TRBJ1-3|TRBD1|few
CASSGEFRTGQKIGRGTF
TGCGCCAGCAGCGGGGAGTTCCGGACAGGGCAAAAAATAGGCCGAGGTACGTTT
>TRBV30|TRBJ1-1|.|.
CAWTVDSNTEAFF
TGTGCCTGGACTGTTGACTCGAACACTGAAGCTTTCTTT
>TRBV6-8|TRBJ1-4|.|few
CASSYSRGGEKLFF
TGTGCCAGCAGTTACTCCAGGGGTGGAGAAAAACTGTTTTTT
>TRBV28|TRBJ2-7|.|.
CASSLRVRPYEQYF
TGTGCCAGCAGTTTAAGGGTCCGTCCCTACGAGCAGTACTTC
>TRBV18|TRBJ1-1|.|.
CASSPSGLATEAFF
TGTGCCAGCTCACCTTCAGGGCTCGCCACTGAAGCTTTCTTT